This T cell receptor beta chain was obtained from a study of T cells after yellow fever vaccination. Overall study findings and caveats: Contamination of FACS-sorted repertoires by abundant clonotypes from the bulk population could occur. Though it reached lower strength, the secondary response hit its peak faster, day 5 versus 15.

CDR1 and CDR2 from the germline V gene are DFQATT and SNEGSKA (reference sequence). This CDR3 comprises 13 residues. Trimming stripped 2 bases from V and 0 bases from J, with 8 bases between. This clonotype turned up a few times. Its antigen is not identified. MiXCR was run by TCRdb on the 5' RACE reads, yielding one entry per CDR3 protein. Among a few hundred thousand distinct CDR3 sequences listed, around a sixth were seen once. The rearrangement uses TRBV20-1 and TRBJ2-7; D call uncertain. The receptor was derived from a young man who received the YFV17D yellow fever vaccine. This specimen consisted of PBMCs, obtained about 5 days after the first yellow fever vaccination. DNA of the CDR3: TGCAGTGCTAGACCGAAAAGCTCCTACGAGCAGTACGTC. Residues: CSARPKSSYEQYV.